The rows below give T cell receptor beta chains drawn from one sample of a study of CD8 T cells in ankylosing spondylitis. MiXCR, run by TCRdb on the 5' RACE reads, gives a single entry per CDR3 protein. The top ten hold roughly 4% of the sample, which has about 310,000 distinct CDR3 sequences, around 20% seen once. The specimen sequenced was blood, either unsorted or a sorted T cell fraction (not recorded which). These receptors were obtained from a female donor with ankylosing spondylitis or in good health (not recorded which). The CDR3 runs from the conserved cysteine through the conserved F or W. Fields, in order: J gene, V gene, CDR3 length, clone size, D gene, CDR3 DNA, CDR3 protein. The D gene is left open where the match is weak. Only some rows state a clone size, as once, few, many or a class for expanded clones.

J gene: TRBJ1-4; V gene: TRBV4-3; CDR3 length: 12; clone size: NA; D gene: NA; CDR3 DNA: TGCGCCAGCAGGAAGAACAATGAAAAACTGTTTTTT; CDR3 protein: CASRKNNEKLFF
J gene: TRBJ2-1; V gene: TRBV4-2; CDR3 length: 14; clone size: NA; D gene: NA; CDR3 DNA: TGTGCCAGCAGCCTGGGGGCGGGACACAATGAGCAGTTCTTC; CDR3 protein: CASSLGAGHNEQFF
J gene: TRBJ2-7; V gene: TRBV6-2/TRBV6-3; CDR3 length: 13; clone size: NA; D gene: NA; CDR3 DNA: TGTGCCAGCAGTTACCTAACCGGGGATGAGCAGTACTTC; CDR3 protein: CASSYLTGDEQYF
J gene: TRBJ1-6; V gene: TRBV6-5; CDR3 length: 14; clone size: NA; D gene: NA; CDR3 DNA: TGTGCCAGCAGTTACAGGTCCTCGACGTCACCCCTCCACTTT; CDR3 protein: CASSYRSSTSPLHF
J gene: TRBJ2-3; V gene: TRBV10-3; CDR3 length: 13; clone size: few; D gene: NA; CDR3 DNA: TGTGCCATCAGTGATGGTCCAACAGATACGCAGTATTTT; CDR3 protein: CAISDGPTDTQYF
J gene: TRBJ2-5; V gene: TRBV4-2; CDR3 length: 14; clone size: many; D gene: NA; CDR3 DNA: TGTGCCAGCAGCCAAGTTTCGGGCGCGGAGACCCAGTACTTC; CDR3 protein: CASSQVSGAETQYF
J gene: TRBJ2-5; V gene: TRBV12-3/TRBV12-4; CDR3 length: 15; clone size: many; D gene: TRBD2; CDR3 DNA: TGTGCCAGCAGTTCTCGAAGTGCGGGGGTAGAGACCCAGTACTTC; CDR3 protein: CASSSRSAGVETQYF
J gene: TRBJ2-3; V gene: TRBV30; CDR3 length: 13; clone size: once; D gene: NA; CDR3 DNA: TGTGCCTGGAGTCCCGGGAGTCCGAATACGCAGTATTTT; CDR3 protein: CAWSPGSPNTQYF
J gene: TRBJ2-7; V gene: TRBV28; CDR3 length: 13; clone size: few; D gene: NA; CDR3 DNA: TGTGCCAGCAAGGGGAGCACCTTCTACGAGCAGTACTTC; CDR3 protein: CASKGSTFYEQYF
J gene: TRBJ2-5; V gene: TRBV25-1; CDR3 length: 12; clone size: NA; D gene: NA; CDR3 DNA: TGTGCCAGCATCGGCAACCAAGAGACCCAGTACTTC; CDR3 protein: CASIGNQETQYF
J gene: TRBJ1-2; V gene: TRBV29-1; CDR3 length: 16; clone size: NA; D gene: NA; CDR3 DNA: TGCAGCGTTGAAAGGGCCACCGGAGGGGCCCACTTTGGCTACACCTTC; CDR3 protein: CSVERATGGAHFGYTF
J gene: TRBJ2-6; V gene: TRBV28; CDR3 length: 12; clone size: NA; D gene: NA; CDR3 DNA: TGTGCCAGTTTTTCTGGGGCCAACGTCCTGACTTTC; CDR3 protein: CASFSGANVLTF
J gene: TRBJ2-5; V gene: TRBV4-1; CDR3 length: 13; clone size: NA; D gene: NA; CDR3 DNA: TGCGCCAGCAGCCAAGTATTCCGAGAGACCCAGTACTTC; CDR3 protein: CASSQVFRETQYF
J gene: TRBJ1-1; V gene: TRBV19; CDR3 length: 16; clone size: few; D gene: NA; CDR3 DNA: TGTGCCAGTAGTAACCACCAACGCTCCATGAACACTGAAGCTTTCTTT; CDR3 protein: CASSNHQRSMNTEAFF
J gene: TRBJ2-7; V gene: TRBV5-1; CDR3 length: 15; clone size: few; D gene: TRBD2; CDR3 DNA: TGCGCCAGCAGCTTGAGACTAGCGGGAGAATCCGAGCAGTACTTC; CDR3 protein: CASSLRLAGESEQYF
J gene: TRBJ1-3; V gene: TRBV6-5; CDR3 length: 14; clone size: few; D gene: NA; CDR3 DNA: TGTGCCAGCAGTTACCTGGGACTTGGAAACACCATATATTTT; CDR3 protein: CASSYLGLGNTIYF
J gene: TRBJ2-3; V gene: TRBV5-6; CDR3 length: 13; clone size: NA; D gene: NA; CDR3 DNA: TGTGCCAGCAGTGACTATACCACAGATACGCAGTATTTT; CDR3 protein: CASSDYTTDTQYF
J gene: TRBJ1-3; V gene: TRBV6-5; CDR3 length: 15; clone size: NA; D gene: NA; CDR3 DNA: TGTGCCAGCAGTTACACCAGGGGAGGTGGGAACACCATATATTTT; CDR3 protein: CASSYTRGGGNTIYF
J gene: TRBJ1-6; V gene: TRBV9; CDR3 length: 13; clone size: NA; D gene: NA; CDR3 DNA: TGTGCCAGCAGCCCCACCCCTAATTCACCCCTCCACTTT; CDR3 protein: CASSPTPNSPLHF
J gene: TRBJ1-5; V gene: TRBV20-1; CDR3 length: 12; clone size: NA; D gene: NA; CDR3 DNA: TGCAGTGCTAACAGGGTGAATCAGCCCCAGCATTTT; CDR3 protein: CSANRVNQPQHF
J gene: TRBJ2-1; V gene: TRBV4-2; CDR3 length: 17; clone size: NA; D gene: NA; CDR3 DNA: TGTGCCAGCGCCTCGGGCAGTGGCGGGAAATCCTACAATGAGCAGTTCTTC; CDR3 protein: CASASGSGGKSYNEQFF
J gene: TRBJ2-1; V gene: TRBV20-1; CDR3 length: 17; clone size: NA; D gene: NA; CDR3 DNA: TGCAGTGCTCTCCCGTGGTCGGGAGCGAGCTCCTACAATGAGCAGTTCTTC; CDR3 protein: CSALPWSGASSYNEQFF
J gene: TRBJ1-2; V gene: TRBV12-3/TRBV12-4; CDR3 length: 13; clone size: few; D gene: NA; CDR3 DNA: TGTGCCAGCAGTCAGCACAGTGTAGGAGGCTACACCTTC; CDR3 protein: CASSQHSVGGYTF
J gene: TRBJ2-7; V gene: TRBV20-1; CDR3 length: 15; clone size: few; D gene: TRBD2; CDR3 DNA: TGCAGTGCGGAAAAGGGCGGGAGGGCCGCCTACGAGCAGTACTTC; CDR3 protein: CSAEKGGRAAYEQYF
J gene: TRBJ1-2; V gene: TRBV2; CDR3 length: 12; clone size: few; D gene: TRBD1; CDR3 DNA: TGTGCCAGTAGCAGGGGGTTTGATGGCTACACCTTC; CDR3 protein: CASSRGFDGYTF